This T cell receptor beta chain was sequenced during a study of blood T cell repertoires in COVID-19. V lost 2 bases to trimming and J lost 4 bases; unmatched junction nucleotides: 11. Germline CDR1 MNHNS, CDR2 SASEGT. The CDR3 loop spans 17 amino acids. Sequencing used immunoSEQ multiplex PCR; TCRdb keeps in-frame clones, though not all of them. The repertoire holds 95,000 to 110,000 clones, with around 86% as singletons. What was sequenced was peripheral blood. The genes are TRBV6-1 and TRBJ1-2; the match to TRBD1 covers 9 bases. The receptor was isolated from a middle-aged man with acute or convalescent COVID-19. This chain's CDR3 is CASSEKGQGIGVYGYTF. In DNA, the CDR3 is TGTGCCAGCAGTGAAAAAGGACAGGGGATTGGAGTCTATGGCTACACCTTC.